These T cell receptor beta chains were read from a single sample in a study of T cell repertoires in cytomegalovirus infection. MiXCR, run by TCRdb on the reads, gives a single entry per CDR3 protein. The sample lists over 450,000 distinct CDR3 sequences; about 11% were seen once. Sequenced: PBMCs. The receptors shown here come from a human donor in good health (CMV status not recorded). Some clones in this sample may be carry-over from other donors' samples. CDR3s include the opening cysteine and the closing phenylalanine or tryptophan.

CDR3 protein	V gene	J gene
CASSLSKGINEQFF	TRBV27	TRBJ2-1
CASSLAGGGASNEQFF	TRBV5-1	TRBJ2-1
CASSPIGDRTYEQYF	TRBV28	TRBJ2-7
CASSHGPGEAFF	TRBV7-9	TRBJ1-1
CASRPWRNTEAFF	TRBV6-1	TRBJ1-1
CASRLTNTGELFF	TRBV19	TRBJ2-2
CASSVDPGAYEQYF	TRBV5-1	TRBJ2-7
CSVFSGKGETQYF	TRBV29-1	TRBJ2-5
CSARALGAGGPDGELFF	TRBV20-1	TRBJ2-2
CASSPLDRNQPQHF	TRBV28	TRBJ1-5
CASSYSGTGDNYGYTF	TRBV6-5	TRBJ1-2
CASSRLWDGAIYQPQHF	TRBV19	TRBJ1-5
CASRAGQGLSSTDTQYF	TRBV6-4	TRBJ2-3
CASSYEPLNYGYTF	TRBV6-5	TRBJ1-2
CASSLESNTEAFF	TRBV7-9	TRBJ1-1
CALEQGAYSPLHF	TRBV30	TRBJ1-6
CASSPPYEAHEQYF	TRBV9	TRBJ2-7
CSARAPDSNQPQHF	TRBV20-1	TRBJ1-5
CASSPNSSTTYNEQFF	TRBV23-1	TRBJ2-1
CASRETGGSYEQYF	TRBV2	TRBJ2-7
CASSGKSGAYEQYF	TRBV7-9	TRBJ2-7
CASSGTSGGTTPGELFF	TRBV6-2/TRBV6-3	TRBJ2-2
CASSLRTSARSYNEQFF	TRBV5-1	TRBJ2-1
CASSFGTGVGNEQFF	TRBV7-2	TRBJ2-1
CASSKITGSYEQYF	TRBV5-4	TRBJ2-7
CSARDSRRGLRDGYTF	TRBV20-1	TRBJ1-2
CASRRDCNYGYTF	TRBV6-6	TRBJ1-2
CSARDPTGGYNEQFF	TRBV20-1	TRBJ2-1
CASSLIRRGKNEQFF	TRBV7-3	TRBJ2-1
CSVELGLRPGTENEQFF	TRBV29-1	TRBJ2-1
CASRSPKLDQPQHF	TRBV12-3/TRBV12-4	TRBJ1-5
CSATWQGASYEQYF	TRBV20-1	TRBJ2-7
CATSSRDSSNQPQHF	TRBV15	TRBJ1-5
CASSFTPGQGSSGANVLTF	TRBV7-8	TRBJ2-6
CAISAGSHEQFF	TRBV10-3	TRBJ2-1
CSARRYNTEAFF	TRBV20-1	TRBJ1-1
CASSPSEDLGQFF	TRBV18	TRBJ2-1
CASSQEAHSNQPQHF	TRBV4-1	TRBJ1-5
CASSLNLFRDRGNIQYF	TRBV28	TRBJ2-4
CASSQGIGFNQPQHF	TRBV4-2	TRBJ1-5
CASSGGWANQPQHF	TRBV6-5	TRBJ1-5
CASSLGGTGINEQFF	TRBV7-9	TRBJ2-1
CASSVTDRDGYTF	TRBV9	TRBJ1-2
CASSEGGQGTEAFF	TRBV2	TRBJ1-1
CASSRDGPYEGAQYF	TRBV7-9	TRBJ2-5
CASSDRDSGNTIYF	TRBV12-3/TRBV12-4	TRBJ1-3
CASSSPGQGMAHEQYF	TRBV28	TRBJ2-7
CASSEEVTGLNTF	TRBV2	TRBJ1-2
CASSEVWGDEQFF	TRBV6-1	TRBJ2-1
CASSLLTTELFF	TRBV28	TRBJ2-2
CSVRKAGGNNEQFF	TRBV29-1	TRBJ2-1
CASSLGTSRALHYNEQFF	TRBV7-9	TRBJ2-1
CASSYRVSQETQYF	TRBV7-2	TRBJ2-5
CASTPAGSYEQYF	TRBV6-1	TRBJ2-7
CASGTAMNTEAFF	TRBV5-6	TRBJ1-1
CASRPWDIGEQYF	TRBV12-3/TRBV12-4	TRBJ2-7
CSARRDLGSYNEQFF	TRBV20-1	TRBJ2-1
CASSLSLSGGTYNEQFF	TRBV7-3	TRBJ2-1
CASSYSLRDTVTEPLHF	TRBV6-2/TRBV6-3	TRBJ1-6
CASSSTGRNGYTF	TRBV27	TRBJ1-2